This is a list of T cell receptor beta chains from one sample in a study of a mutant IDH1 vaccine in newly diagnosed glioma. For these receptors, no antigen is known. Only in-frame clones appear in the TCRdb table, and some are missing; sequencing was by immunoSEQ multiplex PCR. Of tens of thousands of clones in the sample, almost 95% were seen once. The starting material was PBMCs, obtained from a glioma patient whose treatment included an IDH1 peptide vaccine. These TCRs come from a man aged 50 to 60 with glioma. CDR3s include the opening cysteine and the closing phenylalanine or tryptophan. The D gene is left open where the match is weak. Rows give clone size only sometimes, using once, few, many, or a class for an expanded clone.

abundance,v_gene,d_gene,j_gene,CDR3nt,CDR3aa
.,TRBV6-6,TRBD2,TRBJ2-1,TGTGCCAGCAGGCCGCCGGGACTAGCGGTCTTGGATGAGCAGTTCTTC,CASRPPGLAVLDEQFF
.,TRBV2,.,TRBJ2-4,TGTGCCAGATCCGGACGGTCGGCCAAAAACATTCAGTACTTC,CARSGRSAKNIQYF
.,TRBV6-6,.,TRBJ2-7,TGTGCCAGCAGGCAGGACAGCGAGCAGTACTTC,CASRQDSEQYF
.,TRBV7-2,TRBD1,TRBJ1-3,TGTGCCAGCAGCGACCGGACAGGAGGCTCTGGAAACACCATATATTTT,CASSDRTGGSGNTIYF
.,TRBV10-2,.,TRBJ2-1,TGCGCCAGCAGTGAACACGGGGATGAGCAGTTCTTC,CASSEHGDEQFF
.,TRBV28,.,TRBJ2-7,TGTGCCAGCAGTTTAGCTCCATGGGCCGAGCAGTACTTC,CASSLAPWAEQYF
once,TRBV7-2,.,TRBJ2-7,TGTGCCAGCAGGGCCGGGCCCAACTCCTACGAGCAGTACTTC,CASRAGPNSYEQYF
.,TRBV4-2,.,TRBJ2-5,TGTGCCAGCAGCCAAGTCGGGGTGGAGACCCAGTACTTC,CASSQVGVETQYF
.,TRBV7-6,.,TRBJ1-6,TGTGCCAGCAGAAAAATGAATTCACCCCTCCACTTT,CASRKMNSPLHF
.,TRBV18,.,TRBJ1-5,TGTGCCAGCTCACCATCGCGCAACAATCAGCCCCAGCATTTT,CASSPSRNNQPQHF
.,TRBV5-5,TRBD1,TRBJ1-6,TGTGCCAGCAGCTCTGGGACAGGGTTTATTTCACCCCTCCACTTT,CASSSGTGFISPLHF
.,TRBV18,.,TRBJ1-2,TGTGCCAGCTCCCGAACCGGGACTGTTGAACCGTATGGCTACACCTTC,CASSRTGTVEPYGYTF
.,TRBV4-1,TRBD2,TRBJ2-5,TGCGCCAGCAGCCAAGCGACTAGCGGGAGCTTAAGAGAGACCCAGTACTTC,CASSQATSGSLRETQYF
.,TRBV10-1,.,TRBJ1-1,TGCGCCAGCAGTGACCGCGGGGTCAGCACGCTGAACACTGAAGCTTTCTTT,CASSDRGVSTLNTEAFF
once,TRBV2,.,TRBJ2-1,TGTGCCAGCAGTCGGACAGCTGGGGCTAATGAGCAGTTCTTC,CASSRTAGANEQFF
.,TRBV6-5,.,TRBJ2-5,TGTGCCAGCAGCCCGCGGGGCCAAGAGACCCAGTACTTC,CASSPRGQETQYF
.,TRBV2,.,TRBJ2-2,TGTGCCACCCGGGGGGCGAACGGGGAGCTGTTTTTT,CATRGANGELFF
.,TRBV5-1,TRBD1,TRBJ2-1,TGCGCCACCGAATTGGACAGGGGAAATGAGCAGTTCTTC,CATELDRGNEQFF
.,TRBV18,TRBD1,TRBJ1-4,TGTGCCAGCTCACCCGGACAGGGTGATGAAAAACTGTTTTTT,CASSPGQGDEKLFF
.,TRBV19,TRBD1,TRBJ1-1,TGTGCCAGTAGGGGGATGACAGGGGGGAACACTGAAGCTTTCTTT,CASRGMTGGNTEAFF
.,TRBV7-8,TRBD2,TRBJ2-2,TGTGCCAGCAGCCGTAGCGGGAGTATCTATACCGGGGAGCTGTTTTTT,CASSRSGSIYTGELFF
.,TRBV18,.,TRBJ1-6,TGTGCCAGCTCACCACGAGGCAACGCTAATTCACCCCTCCACTTT,CASSPRGNANSPLHF
.,TRBV21-1,.,TRBJ1-5,TGTGCCAGCAGCAAAAGTCAGCCCCAGCATTTT,CASSKSQPQHF
.,TRBV10-1,TRBD1,TRBJ2-1,TGCGCCAGCAAGCCGGGACAGGGGCCAAGTGAGCAGTTCTTC,CASKPGQGPSEQFF
.,TRBV9,.,TRBJ2-1,TGTGCCAGCGGCGGGTGGGAGCGATATGAGCAGTTCTTC,CASGGWERYEQFF
once,TRBV28,.,TRBJ2-5,TGTGCCAGCAGTTCGACAGGTACCCACCTCAAGACCCAGTACTTC,CASSSTGTHLKTQYF
.,TRBV9,TRBD2,TRBJ2-7,TGTGCCAGCAGCGTAGGGGCTAGCGGTTCCTACGAGCAGTACTTC,CASSVGASGSYEQYF
.,TRBV6-5,.,TRBJ2-7,TGTGCCAGCAGTTTTCGTCATCCCTACGAGCAGTACTTC,CASSFRHPYEQYF
once,TRBV5-1,TRBD1,TRBJ2-6,TGCGCCAGCAGCGTCTGGGACAGGGAACAATTCTCTGGGGCCAACGTCCTGACTTTC,CASSVWDREQFSGANVLTF
.,TRBV30,TRBD1,TRBJ1-4,TGTGCCTGGAGTCGGACAGGAACGGGAAATGAAAAACTGTTTTTT,CAWSRTGTGNEKLFF
.,TRBV19,.,TRBJ1-6,TGTGCCAGTAGCCCCGGGACAAAGAATTCACCCCTCCACTTT,CASSPGTKNSPLHF
.,TRBV27,.,TRBJ2-5,TGTGCCAGCAGTTACGCCCGTGGGGGGCAAGAGACCCAGTACTTC,CASSYARGGQETQYF